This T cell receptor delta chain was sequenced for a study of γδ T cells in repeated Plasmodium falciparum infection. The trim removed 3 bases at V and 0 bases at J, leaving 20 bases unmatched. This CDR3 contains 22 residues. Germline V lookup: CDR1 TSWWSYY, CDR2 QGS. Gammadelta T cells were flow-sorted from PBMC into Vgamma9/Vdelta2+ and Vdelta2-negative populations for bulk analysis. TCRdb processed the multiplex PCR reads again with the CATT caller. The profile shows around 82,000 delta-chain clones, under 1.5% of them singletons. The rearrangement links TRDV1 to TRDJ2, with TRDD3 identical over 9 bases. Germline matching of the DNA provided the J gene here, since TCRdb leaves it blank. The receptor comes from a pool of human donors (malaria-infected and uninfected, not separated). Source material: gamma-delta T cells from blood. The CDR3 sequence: CALGDVTSWGYELRPLTAQLFF. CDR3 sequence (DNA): TGTGCTCTTGGGGACGTAACCTCCTGGGGATACGAGCTCCGACCTTTGACAGCACAACTCTTCTTT.